The T cell receptor beta chain described here comes from a study of blood T cells in healthy people across ages. In germline, CDR1 is KGHSH, CDR2 LQKENI. The CDR3 runs to 15 residues. The ends lost 3 bases at V and 0 bases at J; junction bases unmatched: 1. A second PCR of 7 to 11 cycles used a sample-barcoded 5' primer and a J-beta primer mix. In TCRdb, the 5' RACE reads were re-called with MiXCR into one record per CDR3 protein. The sample comprises 1 million or so distinct CDR3 sequences, approximately 26% of which are singletons, and about 0.69% rests with the top ten. This same sample was also part of a study on T cells of mothers and their children.

Material for sequencing was blood. V and J are TRBV18 and TRBJ1-4; the match to TRBD1 covers 7 bases. This TCR was sampled from a girl aged 2 to 9 in good health. Here the CDR3 DNA reads TGTGCCAGCTCACCCGACAGGGCAACTAATGAAAAACTGTTTTTT. It is translated as CASSPDRATNEKLFF.